What follows is one TCR beta chain and its context. This specimen belongs to a study of identical twins. Trimming removed 1 base from V and 1 base from J; junction bases left unmatched: 11. Germline V gives CDR1 SGHVS, CDR2 FQNEAQ. The CDR3 has 19 amino acids. MiXCR, run by TCRdb on the 5' RACE reads, gives a single entry per CDR3 protein. The table shows hundreds of thousands of distinct CDR3 sequences, with roughly 8% occurring only once. The same data also contributed to another study, on yellow fever vaccine responses in identical twins.

This sequence originates from a young woman in good health. Sequenced: PBMCs. This chain links TRBV7-8 with TRBJ2-1; TRBD2 aligns across 9 bases. The CDR3 here is CASSLDGASGRSSYNEQFF. The CDR3 DNA reads as TGTGCCAGCAGCTTAGACGGAGCGAGCGGGAGGAGTTCCTACAATGAGCAGTTCTTC.